This TCR beta chain is from a study of blood T cell repertoires in COVID-19. Study background: PBMCs, B-cell-depleted T cells, or T cells were the source of the cDNA or gDNA that made up the material.

This CDR3 has 11 amino acids. Trimming cost V 8 bases and J 0 bases; bases outside gene matches: 0. Per germline, CDR1 GTSNPN and CDR2 SVGIG (reference sequence). This clone was counted a single time. Per the original data handling: Nucleated cell number was recorded as an estimate derived from reference gene primer amplification. Produced via immunoSEQ multiplex PCR; TCRdb's table is partial and in-frame only. That table furnishes V, J and clone size, whereas the DNA furnished D and trimming. Of approximately 200,000 clones listed, 94% are singletons. The chain joins TRBV30 to TRBJ2-7; TRBD1 agrees at 8 bases. The sequence came from a man younger than 45 with COVID-19, enrolled during active disease. Sequencing was done on a sample of peripheral blood. The CDR3 reads CAGQGSYEQYF. The CDR3 region has the DNA TGTGCCGGACAGGGCTCCTACGAGCAGTACTTC.